This TCR beta chain derives from a study of blood T cell repertoires in COVID-19. Study details: Sample material is recorded as cDNA or gDNA derived from T cells, B-cell-depleted T cells, or PBMCs.

The V gene's germline CDR1 is SGHNT and CDR2 YYREEE (reference sequence). CDR3 size: 14 residues. V was clipped by 4 bases and J by 7 bases; unmatched bases: 8. Original handling: It was from reference gene primer amplification that nucleated cell counts were estimated. The table came from immunoSEQ multiplex PCR; TCRdb's copy has only in-frame clones and leaves some out. The V and J calls and clone size are taken from that table; D and trimming were inferred from the DNA. Counted here are 250,000 or so clones, 85% occurring once; the ten biggest clones make up 5.5% to 7.5%. The clonotype originates from a woman aged 60-70 years with active or convalescent COVID-19. Sequences were obtained from peripheral blood. This chain connects TRBV5-4 to TRBJ2-7; 10 bases map to TRBD2. The CDR3 nucleotides are TGTGCCAGCAGCATAGCGGGAGGCGCCATGGAGCAGTACTTC. As protein: CASSIAGGAMEQYF.